These 13 T cell receptor beta chains were sequenced from one sample in a study of T cells in localized non-small cell lung cancer. Sequenced by immunoSEQ multiplex PCR; TCRdb stores in-frame clones only, minus some. The top ten hold about a tenth of the sample, which has about 30,000 clones, roughly nine tenths seen once. The sequences come from peripheral blood, collected before any cancer treatment. The source of these receptors is a woman aged 35 to 75 with stage I lung adenocarcinoma.

The chain recombines TRBV6-1 with TRBJ1-1, with a tentative D call TRBD1 (6 bases). Trimming removed 9 bases from V and 2 bases from J, with 16 bases in between. This CDR3 has 14 residues. CDR1 is MNHNS and CDR2 is SASEGT in the germline V gene. CDR3 sequence reads: CASPRQDDNTEAFF. DNA of the CDR3: TGTGCCAGTCCCAGACAGGATGACAACACTGAAGCTTTCTTT.

This chain joins TRBV30 and TRBJ1-6; the match to TRBD1 covers 9 bases. The CDR3 has 13 residues. Germline assignment: CDR1 GTSNPN and CDR2 SVGIG (reference sequence). Trimming cost V 5 bases and J 6 bases; bases outside gene matches: 2. The CDR3 loop is CAWWTGVNSPLHF. In nucleotides, the CDR3 is TGTGCCTGGTGGACAGGGGTTAATTCACCCCTCCACTTT. Full variable domain (outside the CDR3, taken from reference TRBV30 and TRBJ1-6): SQTIHQWPATLVQPVGSPLSLECTVEGTSNPNLYWYRQAAGRGLQLLFYSVGIGQISSEVPQNLSASRPQDRQFILSSKKLLLSDSGFYLCAWWTGVNSPLHFGNGTRLTVT.

The gene calls are TRBV28 and TRBJ1-1, with 7 bases that match TRBD1. In germline, CDR1 is MDHEN, CDR2 SYDVKM. The V and J ends lost 7 bases and 2 bases, in that order; junction bases with no gene match: 10. The CDR3 length is 15 residues. The CDR3 region is CASNLGGQINTEAFF. The CDR3 nucleotides are TGTGCCAGCAACCTTGGGGGACAGATTAACACTGAAGCTTTCTTT. The full variable domain, in which reference TRBV28 and TRBJ1-1 provide the parts outside the CDR3, is DVKVTQSSRYLVKRTGEKVFLECVQDMDHENMFWYRQDPGLGLRLIYFSYDVKMKEKGDIPEGYSVSREKKERFSLILESASTNQTSMYLCASNLGGQINTEAFFGQGTRLTVV.

The CDR3 protein is CASSIGGTAGQPQHF. For the CDR3, the DNA is TGTGCCAGTAGTATAGGCGGGACAGCCGGACAGCCCCAGCATTTT. V gene TRBV19 combines with J gene TRBJ1-5; 7 bases agree with TRBD1. V was pared by 1 base and J by 7 bases, with 7 bases of the junction left unmatched. The CDR3 loop spans 15 amino acids. Germline V gene sequence: CDR1 LNHDA, CDR2 SQIVND (reference sequence).

The chain combines TRBV9 with TRBJ2-7; D is unresolved. The V end was cut by 0 bases, the J end by 4 bases, with 14 bases between. The CDR3 totals 15 residues. Germline CDR1 reads SGDLS; CDR2 reads YYNGEE. The CDR3 protein is CASSVASTTPYEQYF. The CDR3 nucleotides read TGTGCCAGCAGCGTAGCCTCGACAACCCCGTACGAGCAGTACTTC.

CDR3 region: CASSSRTVNTEAFF. CDR3 nucleotides: TGTGCCAGCAGTTCACGGACGGTGAACACTGAAGCTTTCTTT. The chain employs TRBV6-6 and TRBJ1-1, with D unresolved. Germline CDR1 and CDR2: MNHNY and SVGAGI (reference sequence). V was shortened by 4 bases and J by 0 bases, with 9 bases between the two germline ends. The CDR3 is 14 residues long.

This clone showed up just a few times. The chain combines TRBV14 with TRBJ2-6; D is possibly TRBD1 or TRBD2 (5 bases each). From germline, CDR1 is SGHDN and CDR2 FVKESK. The CDR3 sequence is 16 residues long. The germline V and J ends were trimmed by 4 bases and 0 bases, with 10 bases remaining between them. The DNA for the CDR3 is TGTGCCAGCAGCCTTGGGGGTTACTCTGGGGCCAACGTCCTGACTTTC. Translation: CASSLGGYSGANVLTF.

The CDR3 DNA sequence: TGTGCCAGCAGTTTAGTACAGGGAGTGACCTACGAGCAGTACTTC. Encoded protein: CASSLVQGVTYEQYF. The chain carries TRBV27 and TRBJ2-7; possibly TRBD1 for D (6 bases). Germline lookup yields CDR1 MNHEY and CDR2 SMNVEV (reference sequence). Deletions cut 2 bases from V and 2 bases from J, with 13 bases between. This CDR3 spans 15 amino acids.

The rearrangement uses TRBV5-6 and TRBJ2-7; tentatively, D is TRBD2 (6 bases). Between the trimmed V and J ends, which lost 4 bases and 1 base, there was a span of 9 bases. The V gene's germline CDR1 is SGHDT and CDR2 YYEEEE. The CDR3 length is 13 residues. CDR3 protein: CASSHGTSYEQYF. The CDR3 region has the DNA TGTGCCAGCAGCCACGGGACTTCCTACGAGCAGTACTTC.

The genes are TRBV27 and TRBJ1-2; TRBD1 might be the D (6 bases). Trimming pared 6 bases from V and 8 bases from J, leaving 16 bases between. The germline V gene encodes CDR1 MNHEY and CDR2 SMNVEV (reference sequence). This CDR3 is built from 13 residues. CDR3 loop: CASRPRGRGGYTF. For the CDR3, the DNA is TGTGCCAGCAGGCCGCGGGGGCGCGGGGGCTACACCTTC.

This chain links TRBV14 with TRBJ1-4; tentative D call: TRBD1 (6 bases). CDR3 length equals 14 residues. Germline loops: CDR1 SGHDN, CDR2 FVKESK. V dropped 4 bases and J dropped 7 bases, with 13 bases sitting between them. CDR3 region: CASSPRTAFEKLFF. CDR3 nucleotides: TGTGCCAGCAGCCCCCGGACAGCTTTTGAAAAACTGTTTTTT.

The V and J genes are TRBV6-6 and TRBJ2-7, with 13 bases identical to TRBD2. CDR1 is MNHNY, CDR2 SVGAGI, per germline (reference sequence). V lost 2 bases to trimming and J lost 4 bases; unmatched junction nucleotides: 2. The CDR3 spans 15 residues. CDR3 region: CASSYTGLAGYEQYF. The DNA of the CDR3 is TGTGCCAGCAGTTACACGGGACTAGCGGGATACGAGCAGTACTTC.

The chain links TRBV2 to TRBJ2-5, with D perhaps matching TRBD1 or TRBD2 (5 bases each). CDR1 and CDR2 from the germline V gene are SNHLY and FYNNEI. The CDR3 has 13 amino acids. The germline V and J ends were trimmed by 4 bases and 3 bases, with 9 bases remaining between them. The chain's CDR3 is CASSAVGEETQYF. The CDR3 DNA is TGTGCCAGCAGTGCGGTGGGGGAAGAGACCCAGTACTTC.